These 3 T cell receptor beta chains were all obtained from the same sample, sequenced in a study of cytomegalovirus exposure and HLA in healthy donors. Libraries were prepared by immunoSEQ multiplex PCR; TCRdb keeps only in-frame clonotypes and omits some of them. The sample has 150,000 to 180,000 clones, around nine tenths seen once; the top ten hold 20% to 25%. The source material was PBMCs. Receptors were obtained from a man in his late teens or twenties in good health and CMV-seropositive.

The gene calls are TRBV5-1 and TRBJ2-5; 8 positions agree with TRBD2. Germline CDR1 and CDR2: SGHRS and YFSETQ. V was clipped by 6 bases and J by 4 bases; unmatched bases: 11. There are 15 residues in the CDR3. The CDR3, as DNA: TGCGCCAGCACTAGACTAGCGCGGGACGTAGAGACCCAGTACTTC. Translated: CASTRLARDVETQYF.

The chain links TRBV6-5 to TRBJ2-7; D perhaps matches TRBD2 (6 bases). The CDR3 loop spans 11 amino acids. Per germline, CDR1 MNHEY and CDR2 SVGAGI. The V and J ends lost 7 bases and 3 bases respectively, with 7 bases between them. The CDR3 nucleotides are TGTGCCAGCACCGGGGGCTACGAGCAGTACTTC. Amino acid sequence: CASTGGYEQYF.

The genes are TRBV6-1 and TRBJ1-2; D gene ambiguous. The length of the CDR3 is 15 residues. Germline-derived CDR1 and CDR2 are MNHNS and SASEGT. The V gene lost 6 bases and the J gene lost 0 bases, with 14 bases spanning the gap. CDR3 sequence (DNA): TGTGCCAGCAGATCCGGAGGAGCCTCTAACTATGGCTACACCTTC. This codes for CASRSGGASNYGYTF.